The 14 T cell receptor beta chains in this list originate from one sample, sequenced in a study of T cell changes during pregnancy in multiple sclerosis. The protocol was immunoSEQ multiplex PCR, while the TCRdb copy is restricted to in-frame clones and leaves out a portion. The data hold more than 65,000 clones, with roughly 88% observed a single time. This specimen consisted of peripheral blood, obtained after pregnancy. The receptors were gathered from a female donor in good health, enrolled as a control in a pregnancy study.

This chain joins TRBV4-1 and TRBJ2-3; a weak D match, TRBD1 (5 bases). This CDR3 contains 13 residues. Trimming removed 4 bases at V and 4 bases at J, with 9 bases between. Germline CDR1 is MGHRA and CDR2 is YSYEKL. As DNA, the CDR3 is TGCGCCAGCAGCCGCCCAGGGTCAGATACGCAGTATTTT. It yields the protein CASSRPGSDTQYF.

The J gene is TRBJ2-2, the V gene TRBV10-3, with TRBD2 matching 8 bases. Germline V CDR1 and CDR2: ENHRY, SYGVKD. The ends lost 4 bases at V and 2 bases at J; junction bases unmatched: 6. The CDR3 is 16 residues long. CDR3 nucleotides: TGTGCCATCAGTGCCCCGGGGGGGGTTAACACCGGGGAGCTGTTTTTT. The encoded protein is CAISAPGGVNTGELFF.

This sequence joins TRBV7-9 and TRBJ2-5; D gene ambiguous. Germline-derived CDR1 and CDR2 are SEHNR and FQNEAQ (reference sequence). V lost 5 bases and J lost 4, with 17 bases in between. CDR3 size: 15 residues. The CDR3 loop is CASSQELRVTETQYF. The CDR3 DNA is TGTGCCAGCAGCCAGGAACTTCGAGTTACAGAGACCCAGTACTTC.

The chain couples TRBV5-8 to TRBJ1-2; tentative D call: TRBD1 (5 bases). Germline-derived CDR1 and CDR2 are SGHTS and YDEGEE. The V end was cut by 4 bases, the J end by 4 bases, with 11 bases between. The CDR3 has 13 residues. The CDR3 sequence is CASSRKGFYGYTF. In DNA form, the CDR3 reads TGTGCCAGCAGCCGCAAGGGGTTCTATGGCTACACCTTC.

The gene calls are TRBV5-1 and TRBJ2-3; D possibly corresponds to TRBD2 (5 bases). V lost 3 bases to trimming and J lost 0 bases, with 14 bases between them. The length of the CDR3 is 16 residues. CDR1 and CDR2 from the germline V gene are SGHRS and YFSETQ. The CDR3 coding sequence is TGCGCCAGCAGCTGGGAGTTAAGAACTAGCACAGATACGCAGTATTTT. This encodes CASSWELRTSTDTQYF.

V usage is TRBV13 and J usage is TRBJ2-5, with TRBD2 identical over 8 bases. Per germline, CDR1 PRHDT and CDR2 FYEKMQ (reference sequence). J was trimmed by 7 bases and V by 4 bases; bases with no gene match: 5. The CDR3 extends over 13 amino acids. CDR3 in amino acids: CASSSGTRGTQYF. CDR3 coding DNA: TGTGCCAGCAGCTCGGGGACTAGAGGGACCCAGTACTTC. Based on the CDR3 plus reference TRBV13 and TRBJ2-5, the full variable domain is AAGVIQSPRHLIKEKRETATLKCYPIPRHDTVYWYQQGPGQDPQFLISFYEKMQSDKGSIPDRFSAQQFSDYHSELNMSSLELGDSALYFCASSSGTRGTQYFGPGTRLLVL.

The chain joins TRBV19 to TRBJ2-3; TRBD1 matches 9 bases. Trimming removed 6 bases from V and 6 bases from J; junction bases left unmatched: 4. CDR3 length: 13 residues. Germline CDR1 LNHDA, CDR2 SQIVND (reference sequence). The CDR3 DNA sequence: TGTGCCAGTAGGGACAGGGGAAGGGATACGCAGTATTTT. Protein sequence: CASRDRGRDTQYF.

The chain carries TRBV10-3 and TRBJ1-4, with TRBD1 matching over 7 bases. With V trimmed by 3 bases and J by 4 bases, 8 bases remained unmatched. The CDR3 sequence is 16 residues long. The germline V gene encodes CDR1 ENHRY and CDR2 SYGVKD. As DNA, the CDR3 is TGTGCCATCAGTGATCGAGGGGGCAGGAATAATGAAAAACTGTTTTTT. Translation gives CAISDRGGRNNEKLFF.

In this sample, this clone turned up once. The V gene is TRBV14, the J gene TRBJ2-1; 7 positions agree with TRBD2. Germline CDR1 and CDR2: SGHDN and FVKESK. The V and J ends lost 4 bases and 9 bases, in that order; junction bases with no gene match: 18. CDR3 length equals 17 residues. The chain's CDR3 is CASSLLGGEGRKGEQFF. CDR3 DNA sequence: TGTGCCAGCAGCCTCTTAGGCGGGGAGGGAAGGAAGGGTGAGCAGTTCTTC.

The chain uses TRBV5-4 and TRBJ1-2; the D gene is possibly TRBD1 (5 bases). This CDR3 spans 14 amino acids. V shed 0 bases and J shed 3 bases, with 9 bases lying between them. In germline, CDR1 is SGHNT, CDR2 YYREEE (reference sequence). The CDR3 sequence: CASSLEQADYGYTF. The CDR3 bases are TGTGCCAGCAGCTTGGAACAGGCCGACTATGGCTACACCTTC.

The V and J genes are TRBV30 and TRBJ1-3; 9 bases match TRBD1. The CDR3 runs 13 residues. With 1 base clipped from V and 8 bases from J, the junction kept 3 bases outside the gene matches. Looked up from germline, CDR1 is GTSNPN and CDR2 is SVGIG (reference sequence). This chain's CDR3 is CAWSEQGAHTIYF. The CDR3 DNA reads as TGTGCCTGGAGTGAACAGGGGGCTCACACCATATATTTT.

This chain uses TRBV5-4 with TRBJ1-6; 9 bases align to TRBD1. The germline V gene encodes CDR1 SGHNT and CDR2 YYREEE (reference sequence). J gave up 7 bases and V 4 bases, and 9 bases lay outside the gene matches. The CDR3 has 16 amino acids. CDR3 sequence reads: CASSPLQGASNSPLHF. In DNA, the CDR3 is TGTGCCAGCAGCCCGCTACAGGGGGCGTCGAATTCACCCCTCCACTTT.

The chain links TRBV1 to TRBJ2-5; the DNA was not used to check the table's D call, TRBD1. TRBV1 is a listed pseudogene. The CDR3 consists of 17 residues. The CDR3 here is CTSSHRNGQGSQETQYF. CDR3 DNA sequence: TGCACCAGCAGCCACCGAAACGGACAGGGATCGCAGGAGACCCAGTACTTC.

This clone was observed once. This sequence joins TRBV30 and TRBJ1-1; D gene unclear. This CDR3 is 16 amino acids long. Trimming left V 1 base short and J 0 bases short, with 15 bases between. Germline V lookup: CDR1 GTSNPN, CDR2 SVGIG (reference sequence). The CDR3 spells CAWSGAVGRVNTEAFF. The CDR3 nucleotides are TGTGCCTGGAGTGGGGCAGTAGGGAGGGTGAACACTGAAGCTTTCTTT.